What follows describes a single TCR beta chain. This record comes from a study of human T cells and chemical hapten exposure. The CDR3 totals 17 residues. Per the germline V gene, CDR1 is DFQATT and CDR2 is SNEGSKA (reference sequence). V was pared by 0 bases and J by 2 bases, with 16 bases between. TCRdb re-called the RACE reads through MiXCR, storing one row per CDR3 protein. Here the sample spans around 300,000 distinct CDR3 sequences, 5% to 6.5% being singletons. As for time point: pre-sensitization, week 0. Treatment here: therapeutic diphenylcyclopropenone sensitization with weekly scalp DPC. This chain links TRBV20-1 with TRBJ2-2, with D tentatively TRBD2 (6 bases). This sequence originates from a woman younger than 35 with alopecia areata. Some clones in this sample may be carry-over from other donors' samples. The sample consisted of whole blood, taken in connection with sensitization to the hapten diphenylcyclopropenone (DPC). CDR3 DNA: TGCAGTGCTAGAGATGGGACTCCGGGGACCAACACCGGGGAGCTGTTTTTT. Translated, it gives CSARDGTPGTNTGELFF.